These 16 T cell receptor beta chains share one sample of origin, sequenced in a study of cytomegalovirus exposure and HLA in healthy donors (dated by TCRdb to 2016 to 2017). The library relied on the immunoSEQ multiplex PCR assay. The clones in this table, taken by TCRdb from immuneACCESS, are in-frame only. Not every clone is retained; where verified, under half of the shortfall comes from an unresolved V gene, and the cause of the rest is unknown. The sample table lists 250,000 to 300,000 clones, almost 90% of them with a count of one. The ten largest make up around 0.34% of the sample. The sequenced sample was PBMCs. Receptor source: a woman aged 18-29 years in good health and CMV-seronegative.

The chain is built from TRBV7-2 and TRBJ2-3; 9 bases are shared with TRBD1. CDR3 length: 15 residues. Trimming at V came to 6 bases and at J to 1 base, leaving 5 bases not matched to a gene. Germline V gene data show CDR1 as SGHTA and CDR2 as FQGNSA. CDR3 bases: TGTGCCAGCAGACGGGACAGGGTTGGCACAGATACGCAGTATTTT. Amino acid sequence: CASRRDRVGTDTQYF.

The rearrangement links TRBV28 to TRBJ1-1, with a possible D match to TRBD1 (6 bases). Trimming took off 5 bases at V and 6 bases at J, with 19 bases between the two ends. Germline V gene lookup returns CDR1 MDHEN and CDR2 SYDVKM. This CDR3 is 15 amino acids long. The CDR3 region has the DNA TGTGCCAGCAGTGGACTTTCGGGGGGCGGATCTGAAGCTTTCTTT. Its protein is CASSGLSGGGSEAFF.

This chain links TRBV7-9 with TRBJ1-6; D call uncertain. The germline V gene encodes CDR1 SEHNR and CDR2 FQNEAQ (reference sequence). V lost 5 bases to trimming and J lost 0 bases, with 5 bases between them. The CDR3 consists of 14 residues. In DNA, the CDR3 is TGTGCCAGCAGCCCTAACTCCTATAATTCACCCCTCCACTTT. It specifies CASSPNSYNSPLHF.

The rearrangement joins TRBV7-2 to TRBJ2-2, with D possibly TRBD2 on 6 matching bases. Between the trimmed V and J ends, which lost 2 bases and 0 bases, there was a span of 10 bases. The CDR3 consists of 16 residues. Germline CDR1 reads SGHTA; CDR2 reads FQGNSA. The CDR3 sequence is CASSLIGGPNTGELFF. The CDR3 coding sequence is TGTGCCAGCAGCTTAATCGGGGGTCCGAACACCGGGGAGCTGTTTTTT.

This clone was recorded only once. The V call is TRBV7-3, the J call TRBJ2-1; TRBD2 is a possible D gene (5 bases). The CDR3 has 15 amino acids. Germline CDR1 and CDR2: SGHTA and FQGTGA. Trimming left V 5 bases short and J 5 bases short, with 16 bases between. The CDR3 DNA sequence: TGTGCCAGCAGCCCGTCGAGGGAAAGACACAATGAGCAGTTCTTC. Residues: CASSPSRERHNEQFF.

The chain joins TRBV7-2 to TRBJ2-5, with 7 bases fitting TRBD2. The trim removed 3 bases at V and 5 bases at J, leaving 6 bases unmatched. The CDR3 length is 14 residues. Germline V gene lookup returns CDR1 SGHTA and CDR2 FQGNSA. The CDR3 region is CASSLTGGRETQYF. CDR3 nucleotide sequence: TGTGCCAGCAGCTTGACGGGGGGAAGGGAGACCCAGTACTTC.

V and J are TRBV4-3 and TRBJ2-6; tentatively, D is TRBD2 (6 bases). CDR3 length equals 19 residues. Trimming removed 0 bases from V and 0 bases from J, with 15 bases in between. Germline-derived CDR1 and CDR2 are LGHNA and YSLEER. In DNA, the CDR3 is TGCGCCAGCAGCCAAGACCGATGGAGGGGTGGCTCTGGGGCCAACGTCCTGACTTTC. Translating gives CASSQDRWRGGSGANVLTF.

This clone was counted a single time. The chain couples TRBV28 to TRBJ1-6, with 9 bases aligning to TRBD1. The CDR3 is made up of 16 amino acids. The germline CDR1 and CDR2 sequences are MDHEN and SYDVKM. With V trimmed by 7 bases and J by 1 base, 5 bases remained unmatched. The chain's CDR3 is CASTPDRGSYNSPLHF. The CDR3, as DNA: TGTGCCAGCACCCCGGACAGGGGATCCTATAATTCACCCCTCCACTTT.

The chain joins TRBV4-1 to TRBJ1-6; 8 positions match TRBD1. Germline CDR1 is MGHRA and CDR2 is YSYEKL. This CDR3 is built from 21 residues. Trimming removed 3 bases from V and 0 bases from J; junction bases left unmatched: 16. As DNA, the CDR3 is TGCGCCAGCAGCCAGTCCGGGACAGGTCTTGTCTTAAGCTCCTATAATTCACCCCTCCACTTT. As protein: CASSQSGTGLVLSSYNSPLHF.

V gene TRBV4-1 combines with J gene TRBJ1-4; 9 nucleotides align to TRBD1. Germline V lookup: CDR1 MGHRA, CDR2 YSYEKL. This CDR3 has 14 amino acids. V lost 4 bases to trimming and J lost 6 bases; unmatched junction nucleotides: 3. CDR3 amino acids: CASSPGTGYEKLFF. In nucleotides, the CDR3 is TGCGCCAGCAGCCCCGGGACAGGGTATGAAAAACTGTTTTTT.

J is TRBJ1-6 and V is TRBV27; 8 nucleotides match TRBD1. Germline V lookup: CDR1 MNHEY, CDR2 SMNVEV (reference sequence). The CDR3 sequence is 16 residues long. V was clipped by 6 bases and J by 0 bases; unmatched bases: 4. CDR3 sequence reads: CASSFDRGSYNSPLHF. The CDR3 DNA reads TGTGCCAGCAGCTTCGACAGGGGCTCCTATAATTCACCCCTCCACTTT.

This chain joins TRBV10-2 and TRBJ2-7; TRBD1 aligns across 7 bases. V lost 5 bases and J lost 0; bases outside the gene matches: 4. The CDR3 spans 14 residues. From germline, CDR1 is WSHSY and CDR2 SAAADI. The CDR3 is CASSPGQSSYEQYF. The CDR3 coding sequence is TGCGCCAGCAGTCCGGGACAGAGCTCCTACGAGCAGTACTTC.

The chain's CDR3 is CASSGTGAAADTQYF. CDR3 in DNA: TGTGCCAGCAGCGGGACAGGAGCCGCGGCAGATACGCAGTATTTT. V gene TRBV9 combines with J gene TRBJ2-3, with 7 bases that match TRBD1. The CDR3 is 15 residues long. Trimming cost V 3 bases and J 4 bases; bases outside gene matches: 8. Germline CDR1 is SGDLS and CDR2 is YYNGEE.

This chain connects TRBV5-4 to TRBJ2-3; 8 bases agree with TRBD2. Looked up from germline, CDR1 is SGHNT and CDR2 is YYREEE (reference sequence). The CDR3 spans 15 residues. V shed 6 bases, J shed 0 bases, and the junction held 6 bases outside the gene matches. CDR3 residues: CASTPGLGSTDTQYF. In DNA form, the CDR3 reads TGTGCCAGCACCCCGGGACTAGGGAGCACAGATACGCAGTATTTT.

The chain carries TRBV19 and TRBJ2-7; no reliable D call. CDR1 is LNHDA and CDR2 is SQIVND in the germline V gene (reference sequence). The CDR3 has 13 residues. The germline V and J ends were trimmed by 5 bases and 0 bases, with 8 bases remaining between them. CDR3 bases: TGTGCCAGTAGTGCAGTAACCTCCTACGAGCAGTACTTC. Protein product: CASSAVTSYEQYF.

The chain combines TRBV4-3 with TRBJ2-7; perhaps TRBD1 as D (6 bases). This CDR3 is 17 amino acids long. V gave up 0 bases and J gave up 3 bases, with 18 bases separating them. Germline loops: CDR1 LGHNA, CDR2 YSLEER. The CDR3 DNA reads TGCGCCAGCAGCCAAGACCTCCGACAGGTGGTCTTCTACGAGCAGTACTTC. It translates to CASSQDLRQVVFYEQYF.